This T cell receptor beta chain was profiled in a study of T cell responses to AZD1222 COVID-19 vaccine. General study findings and limits: All repertoire sampling was performed exclusively after the peak T cell response. Just six people given AZD1222 tested seropositive at baseline.

This clone was seen only a few times. Its matching antigen is unknown. The repertoire was sequenced with immunoSEQ multiplex PCR; TCRdb's copy has only in-frame clones and lacks some. This table holds about 89,000 clones, 75% to 95% found once. V dropped 4 bases and J dropped 3; count of bases not matched to a gene: 2. In germline, CDR1 is SNHLY, CDR2 FYNNEI. This CDR3 has 13 amino acids. The starting material was peripheral blood, obtained 28 days after the second AZD1222 dose. V and J are TRBV2 and TRBJ2-7, with 8 bases lining up with TRBD1. This receptor was identified in an adult who received the AZD1222 COVID-19 vaccine. The CDR3 is CASSGTGNYEQYF. The CDR3 bases are TGTGCCAGCAGTGGGACAGGGAACTACGAGCAGTACTTC.